This TCR beta chain was recorded in a study of T cell responses to AZD1222 COVID-19 vaccine. General study results and limits: The donor cohort was predominantly white British with a female majority, and clonal diversity may have been underestimated. The breadth and depth of Spike-specific TCRs increased once two AZD1222 doses had been given. Reportedly, nearly half of unique spike TCRs recognized epitopes outside B.1.351/B.1.1.7 mutations. Repertoires in all cases were sampled only once the peak T cell response had passed.

Produced via immunoSEQ multiplex PCR; TCRdb's table is partial and in-frame only. Among approximately 120,000 clones listed, roughly nine tenths were seen once. Comment on this clone: Its antigen is currently unknown.

The material sequenced was peripheral blood, taken on day 0 of AZD1222 vaccination. The sequence was obtained from an adult in good health.

The CDR3 here is CATSRDVGASYEQYF. CDR3 sequence (DNA): TGTGCCACCAGCAGAGATGTCGGGGCCTCCTACGAGCAGTACTTC. The chain is built from TRBV15 and TRBJ2-7, with D possibly called TRBD1 or TRBD2 (5 bases each). The CDR3 loop spans 15 amino acids. Looked up from germline, CDR1 is LNHNV and CDR2 is YYDKDF (reference sequence). Trimming left V 0 bases short and J 0 bases short, with 9 bases between.